Listed below are T cell receptor beta chains from one sample, sequenced in a study of blood T cell repertoires in COVID-19. Here immunoSEQ multiplex PCR was the method, and the copy in TCRdb shows in-frame clones only, minus some. Among approximately 260,000 clones, roughly 90% were seen once, and the ten largest hold 2.1%. The sequenced material came from peripheral blood. All receptors derive from a woman aged 40 to 50 who had recovered from COVID-19. The conserved cysteine and the conserved F or W are not part of the CDR3 here.

>TRBV19|TRBJ1-2
ASSIGDRGYYGYT
>TRBV7-2|TRBJ2-6
ASRTGGYSGANVLT
>TRBV5-6|TRBJ2-3
ASSFLAGGADTQY
>TRBV7-2|TRBJ2-3
ASSLALRKTGGDTQY
>TRBV12-5|TRBJ2-2
ASGFIPGELF
>TRBV11-3|TRBJ1-2
ASSLDGQTNYGYT
>TRBV7-3|TRBJ2-2
ASSLGTNGMTGELF
>TRBV6-5|TRBJ1-5
ASSYQGGSNQPQH
>TRBV28|TRBJ2-3
ASSGTSGGPFQTDTQY
>TRBV27|TRBJ2-2
ASSPKGDRVRWGELF
>TRBV7-3|TRBJ1-1
ASSPQVNTEAF
>TRBV5-6|TRBJ2-7
ASSPPEGGGPGLAREQY
>TRBV9|TRBJ2-7
ASSERLAAKQY
>TRBV4-3|TRBJ2-1
ASSQFGLAGGPGEF
>TRBV19|TRBJ1-5
ASNLLGGGMGQPQH
>TRBV2|TRBJ2-3
ASGALATQY
>TRBV7-8|TRBJ1-4
ASSSRRDRVYEKLF
>TRBV25-1|TRBJ1-3
ASQLGVGNTIY
>TRBV5-8|TRBJ2-2
ASSLREWNTGELF
>TRBV27|TRBJ1-5
ASSFRGVNQPQH
>TRBV6-5|TRBJ2-5
ASSYGTGGRQETQY
>TRBV4-2|TRBJ1-6
ASSQALEIYNSPLH